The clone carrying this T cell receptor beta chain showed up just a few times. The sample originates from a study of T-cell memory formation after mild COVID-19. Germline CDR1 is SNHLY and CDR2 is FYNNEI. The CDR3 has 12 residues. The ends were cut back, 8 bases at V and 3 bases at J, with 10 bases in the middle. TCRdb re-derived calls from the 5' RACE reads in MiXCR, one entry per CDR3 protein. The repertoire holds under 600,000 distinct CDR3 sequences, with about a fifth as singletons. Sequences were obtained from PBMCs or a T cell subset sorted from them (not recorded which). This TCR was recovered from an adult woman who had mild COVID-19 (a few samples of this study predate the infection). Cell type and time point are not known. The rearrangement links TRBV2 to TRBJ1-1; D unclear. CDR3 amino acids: CASEVGYTEAFF. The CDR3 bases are TGTGCCAGCGAGGTTGGGTACACTGAAGCTTTCTTT.